This T cell receptor (beta chain) is from a study of identifying expanded T cells in peripheral blood. From germline, CDR1 is GTSNPN and CDR2 SVGIG (reference sequence). V dropped 3 bases and J dropped 1 base, with 10 bases sitting between them. The CDR3 consists of 14 residues. The method was immunoSEQ multiplex PCR; TCRdb's version includes in-frame clones alone and lacks a portion of them. The data contain fewer than 65,000 clones, 80% to 90% of them singletons. The material sequenced was blood. The V gene is TRBV30, the J gene TRBJ1-5; the D is unclear. The TCR was taken from a person aged 18-70 years in good health. For the CDR3, the DNA is TGTGCCTGGAGGACCGGTCTCAGCAATCAGCCCCAGCATTTT. Translated: CAWRTGLSNQPQHF.